These 8 T cell receptor beta chains share one sample of origin, sequenced in a study of blood T cells in healthy people across ages. PCR was performed a second time for roughly 7 to 12 cycles using a sample-barcoded 5' primer and a J-beta primer mix. MiXCR was run by TCRdb on the 5' RACE reads, yielding one entry per CDR3 protein. The sample carries hundreds of thousands of distinct CDR3 sequences, 50% to 60% recorded once. The sequenced sample consisted of blood. The receptors originated from a man aged 55 to 70 in good health.

The genes are TRBV3-1 and TRBJ2-7; TRBD2 matches 10 bases. The trim removed 0 bases at V and 0 bases at J, leaving 11 bases unmatched. Germline V gene lookup returns CDR1 LGHDT and CDR2 YNNKEL (reference sequence). This CDR3 comprises 19 residues. CDR3 protein: CASSQERLAGAWSSYEQYF. The CDR3 DNA sequence: TGTGCCAGCAGCCAAGAAAGGCTAGCGGGGGCCTGGAGCTCCTACGAGCAGTACTTC.

At least ten counts were recorded for this clonotype. The V call is TRBV29-1, the J call TRBJ2-1; perhaps TRBD2 as D (7 bases). In germline, CDR1 is SQVTM, CDR2 ANQGSEA. With 7 bases removed from V and 0 bases from J, the gap between germline ends came to 13 bases. CDR3 size: 14 residues. In nucleotides, the CDR3 is TGCAGCGGAAGAGGGGGGGACTCCTACAATGAGCAGTTCTTC. Amino acids: CSGRGGDSYNEQFF.

Notes on this clonotype: A clone one base away is much larger, so this may be a read error. This sequence joins TRBV12-3 or TRBV12-4 and TRBJ2-3; 10 bases are a match to TRBD2. The CDR3 loop spans 17 amino acids. CDR3 sequence reads: CAGSFRTSGISTDTQYF. The CDR3 bases are TGTGCCGGCAGTTTCCGCACTAGCGGGATCAGCACAGATACGCAGTATTTT.

This clonotype appeared a single time. This may stem from a read error, because a much larger clone lies one nucleotide away. This rearrangement joins TRBV6-5 to TRBJ2-6; D unclear. V dropped 6 bases and J dropped 2 bases, with 11 bases sitting between them. The CDR3 covers 15 residues. Germline V lookup: CDR1 MNHEY, CDR2 SVGAGI. The DNA of the CDR3 is TGTGCCAGCAGACAAAGACCGACTGGGGCCAACGTCCTGACTTTC. This gives the protein CASRQRPTGANVLTF.

This clonotype was seen repeatedly, ten times or more. The V call is TRBV12-3 or TRBV12-4, the J call TRBJ2-3; 9 bases fit TRBD1. The ends lost 6 bases at V and 1 base at J; junction bases unmatched: 2. This CDR3 contains 14 residues. The CDR3, as DNA: TGTGCCAGCAGAAGGACAGGGGGCACAGATACGCAGTATTTT. This gives the protein CASRRTGGTDTQYF.

This clonotype has only a few counts. The chain uses TRBV12-3 or TRBV12-4 and TRBJ2-3, with 7 nucleotides matching TRBD2. Unmatched junction bases numbered 5, after V lost 1 base and J lost 1 base. The CDR3 loop spans 16 amino acids. CDR3 nucleotides: TGTGCCAGCAGTTTAGTACGGGCGGGGGGCACAGATACGCAGTATTTT. It is translated as CASSLVRAGGTDTQYF.

Worth noting for this clonotype: Its ends do not fully match the called genes, so a read error is possible. The chain is built from TRBV4-2 and TRBJ2-6; perhaps TRBD2 as D (5 bases). The CDR3 length is 16 residues. CDR1 LGHNA and CDR2 YNFKEQ come from the germline V gene. The CDR3 reads CASSHETKSGTNVLTF. The CDR3 bases are TGTGCCAGCAGCCATGAGACTAAGTCTGGGACCAACGTCCTGACTTTC.

This clonotype came up many times. The chain uses TRBV7-2 and TRBJ2-3; no clear D gene. The V end was cut by 1 base, the J end by 0 bases, with 5 bases between. Germline CDR1 is SGHTA and CDR2 is FQGNSA. The CDR3 spans 14 residues. The CDR3 sequence is CASSLEASTDTQYF. For the CDR3, the DNA is TGTGCCAGCAGCTTAGAGGCTAGCACAGATACGCAGTATTTT.